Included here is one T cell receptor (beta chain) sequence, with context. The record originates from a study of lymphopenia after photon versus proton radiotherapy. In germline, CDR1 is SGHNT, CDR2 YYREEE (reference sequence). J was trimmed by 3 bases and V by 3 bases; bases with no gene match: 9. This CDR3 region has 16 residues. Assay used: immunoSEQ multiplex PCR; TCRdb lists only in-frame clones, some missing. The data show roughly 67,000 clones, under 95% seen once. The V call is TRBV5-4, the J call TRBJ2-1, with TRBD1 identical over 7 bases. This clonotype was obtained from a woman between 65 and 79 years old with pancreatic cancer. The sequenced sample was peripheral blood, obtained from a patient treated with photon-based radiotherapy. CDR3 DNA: TGTGCCAGCAGCTCGGAACGACAGGGTTTCTACAATGAGCAGTTCTTC. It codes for CASSSERQGFYNEQFF.